This T cell receptor (beta chain) was documented in a study of blood T cell repertoires in COVID-19. Study-wide context: The United States, Italy and Spain were the sources of the acute and convalescent COVID-19 samples. Sources were T cells, B-cell-depleted T cells, or PBMCs; the material itself was cDNA or gDNA.

In the authors' methods: Amplification of reference gene primers provided the estimated nucleated cell counts. Some clones are missing from TCRdb's copy, which holds only in-frame ones; the method was immunoSEQ multiplex PCR. V, J and clone size derive from that table, while D and trimming were established from the DNA sequence. The data contain more than 35,000 clones, more than 75% of them singletons. Sample: peripheral blood. This TCR was sampled from a man in his fifties or sixties with active or convalescent COVID-19.

For the CDR3, the DNA is TGCGCCAGCAGCTTGGCCCTAGCGGGGGCTTTCTCCTACAATGAGCAGTTCTTC. Residues: CASSLALAGAFSYNEQFF. The chain combines TRBV5-1 with TRBJ2-1, with TRBD2 matching 10 bases. This CDR3 contains 18 residues. The germline gives CDR1 SGHRS, CDR2 YFSETQ. With V trimmed by 0 bases and J by 0 bases, 6 bases remained unmatched.